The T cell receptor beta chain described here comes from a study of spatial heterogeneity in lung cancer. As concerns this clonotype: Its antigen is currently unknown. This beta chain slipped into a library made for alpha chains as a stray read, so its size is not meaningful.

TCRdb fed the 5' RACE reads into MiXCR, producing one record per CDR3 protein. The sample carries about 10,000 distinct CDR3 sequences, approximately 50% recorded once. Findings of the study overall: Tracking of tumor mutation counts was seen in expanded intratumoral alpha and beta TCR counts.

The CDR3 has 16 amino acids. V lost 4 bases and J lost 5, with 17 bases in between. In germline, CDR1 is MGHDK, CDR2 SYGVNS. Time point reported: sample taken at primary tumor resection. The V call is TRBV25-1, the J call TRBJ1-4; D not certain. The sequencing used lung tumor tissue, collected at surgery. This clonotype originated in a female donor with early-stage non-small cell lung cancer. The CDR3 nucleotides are TGTGCCAGCAGTGCCCCGGTGTGGCTGGGGAATGAAAAACTGTTTTTT. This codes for CASSAPVWLGNEKLFF.